This T cell receptor (beta chain) was sequenced for a study of blood T cell repertoires in COVID-19. As for the study in general: The origin of the acute and convalescent COVID-19 samples was the United States, Italy and Spain. PBMCs, B-cell-depleted T cells, or T cells provided the cDNA or gDNA that made up the material.

Seattle's cohort entered during active infection and was followed longitudinally. The CDR3 consists of 15 residues. The V segment lost 2 bases and the J segment 2 bases; nucleotides outside the gene matches: 5. The germline V gene encodes CDR1 SGHRS and CDR2 YFSETQ. The authors' processing: Scientists estimated how many nucleated cells there were by amplifying reference gene primers. Sequencing used immunoSEQ multiplex PCR; TCRdb keeps in-frame clones, though not all of them. That table is the source of V, J and clone size, and D and trimming were worked out from the DNA. The sample records some 500,000 clones, 85% to 90% being singletons.

The chain is built from TRBV5-1 and TRBJ1-2; 8 nucleotides line up with TRBD1. Sample: peripheral blood. This receptor was obtained from a woman in her fifties or sixties with COVID-19, enrolled during active disease. The CDR3 reads CASSLPDRANYGYTF. The CDR3 nucleotides read TGCGCCAGCAGCTTACCGGACAGGGCAAACTATGGCTACACCTTC.